This passage covers 28 T cell receptor beta chains from one sample sequenced in a study of Graves' ophthalmopathy and Graves' hyperthyroidism. From RNA, the CDR3 regions of TCR beta chains were amplified and sequenced. Second-round multiplex PCR came after first-round RT-PCR with HTBI primers. TCRdb analysed the multiplex PCR reads with MiXCR anew, one entry per CDR3 protein. The table shows some 360,000 distinct CDR3 sequences, with roughly 15% occurring only once. Sequencing used peripheral blood. Receptors originate from an adult woman with stable Graves' hyperthyroidism.

This clonotype was seen ten or more times. The chain joins TRBV3-1 to TRBJ1-5; TRBD1 aligns across 7 bases. Germline V gene data show CDR1 as LGHDT and CDR2 as YNNKEL (reference sequence). V dropped 4 bases and J dropped 3; count of bases not matched to a gene: 6. The CDR3 is 15 amino acids. The CDR3 reads CASSPSGTVNQPQHF. The CDR3 DNA reads TGTGCCAGCAGCCCTTCCGGGACAGTCAATCAGCCCCAGCATTTT. Looking up the rest from reference TRBV3-1 and TRBJ1-5 gives the full variable domain: DTAVSQTPKYLVTQMGNDKSIKCEQNLGHDTMYWYKQDSKKFLKIMFSYNNKELIINETVPNRFSPKSPDKAHLNLHINSLELGDSAVYFCASSPSGTVNQPQHFGDGTRLSIL.

This clonotype was counted at least ten times. CDR3 nucleotides: TGTGCCAGCAGTTCTAGGTTTGATCCCCTAGCGGGGGGGAGCATTGAGACCCAGTACTTC. Translation gives CASSSRFDPLAGGSIETQYF. This chain links TRBV28 with TRBJ2-5, with 12 bases matching TRBD2. V shed 4 bases, J shed 5 bases, and the junction held 20 bases outside the gene matches. CDR3 size: 20 residues. The germline V gene encodes CDR1 MDHEN and CDR2 SYDVKM. Drawing the rest from reference TRBV28 and TRBJ2-5, the complete variable domain is DVKVTQSSRYLVKRTGEKVFLECVQDMDHENMFWYRQDPGLGLRLIYFSYDVKMKEKGDIPEGYSVSREKKERFSLILESASTNQTSMYLCASSSRFDPLAGGSIETQYFGPGTRLLVL.

This clonotype was seen ten or more times. This rearrangement joins TRBV28 to TRBJ1-2; possibly TRBD1 for D (6 bases). The CDR3 contains 17 residues. CDR1 and CDR2 (germline): MDHEN, SYDVKM. Trimming pared 3 bases from V and 7 bases from J, leaving 24 bases between. The CDR3 loop is CASSLDVSGRGVGGYTF. The CDR3 coding sequence is TGTGCCAGCAGTTTGGATGTATCGGGCAGGGGAGTAGGTGGCTACACCTTC.

This clonotype has ten or more counts. The chain links TRBV7-9 to TRBJ2-5; D may be TRBD1 or TRBD2 (6 bases each). The V and J ends lost 1 base and 5 bases respectively, with 11 bases between them. The CDR3 is 14 residues long. The germline gives CDR1 SEHNR, CDR2 FQNEAQ (reference sequence). The CDR3, as DNA: TGTGCCAGCAGCTTAGAAGAGGGGGGCGAGACCCAGTACTTC. This sequence encodes CASSLEEGGETQYF.

The chain joins TRBV11-2 to TRBJ2-5; no clear D. Germline loops: CDR1 SGHAT, CDR2 FQNNGV. The CDR3 length is 15 residues. V was cut by 11 bases and J by 5 bases, with 24 bases left in between. CDR3 protein: CACQRLVGSVETQYF. CDR3 nucleotides: TGTGCCTGTCAGAGGTTAGTCGGAAGTGTGGAGACCCAGTACTTC.

This chain joins TRBV6-2 or TRBV6-3 and TRBJ1-1; D uncertain. CDR1 is MNHEY and CDR2 is SVGEGT in the germline V gene. The CDR3 consists of 12 residues. V lost 4 bases, J lost 4 bases, and 7 bases lay in between. The DNA of the CDR3 is TGTGCCAGCAGTTCGGACCCCACTGAAGCTTTCTTT. Residues: CASSSDPTEAFF.

This clonotype occurred a few times. The chain links TRBV20-1 to TRBJ2-7; 9 bases align to TRBD1. The CDR3 has 13 residues. The germline V gene encodes CDR1 DFQATT and CDR2 SNEGSKA (reference sequence). With V trimmed by 6 bases and J by 1 base, 4 bases remained unmatched. The DNA for the CDR3 is TGCAGTGCCATGACAGGGGGTTCCTACGAGCAGTACTTC. Its protein is CSAMTGGSYEQYF.

The rearrangement links TRBV7-9 to TRBJ1-6, with no clear D. Germline lookup yields CDR1 SEHNR and CDR2 FQNEAQ (reference sequence). The CDR3 has 13 amino acids. Deletions cut 5 bases from V and 12 bases from J, with 14 bases between. CDR3 loop: CASSAGELIPLHF. CDR3 DNA: TGTGCCAGCAGCGCCGGAGAATTGATACCCCTCCACTTT.

The V and J genes are TRBV12-3 or TRBV12-4 and TRBJ2-2; tentative D call: TRBD2 (6 bases). This CDR3 region has 14 residues. V was shortened by 4 bases and J by 4 bases, with 10 bases between the two germline ends. CDR3 DNA: TGTGCCAGCAGTTCCCAGGGACTCACCGGGGAGCTGTTTTTT. Encoded protein: CASSSQGLTGELFF.

Worth noting for this clonotype: Compared with germline, one end of the junction differs, possibly owing to a read error. The chain combines TRBV9 with TRBJ2-4; D tentatively fits TRBD1 or TRBD2 (5 bases each). Germline V CDR1 and CDR2: SGDLS, YYNGEE. The CDR3 loop spans 14 amino acids. As DNA, the CDR3 is TGTGCCAGCAGCGCAACCGGGACCTCAGGCATTAAGTACTTC. This sequence encodes CASSATGTSGIKYF.

This clonotype was counted many times. The genes are TRBV29-1 and TRBJ1-3; no clear D gene. CDR1 is SQVTM and CDR2 is ANQGSEA in the germline V gene. The CDR3 consists of 12 residues. V lost 4 bases to trimming and J lost 4 bases, with 8 bases between them. The CDR3 sequence: CSVATDGNTIYF. The DNA for the CDR3 is TGCAGCGTTGCGACTGACGGAAACACCATATATTTT.

Ten or more counts support this clonotype. The J gene is TRBJ1-2, the V gene TRBV2; D remains unclear. This CDR3 region has 13 residues. Per the germline V gene, CDR1 is SNHLY and CDR2 is FYNNEI. Between the trimmed V and J ends, which lost 4 bases and 4 bases, there was a span of 10 bases. DNA for the CDR3: TGTGCCAGCAGTGGCCTGGTCCCCTATGGCTACACCTTC. Translation: CASSGLVPYGYTF.

This clonotype was observed many times. The V call is TRBV28, the J call TRBJ2-5; D is possibly TRBD2 (6 bases). Germline V lookup: CDR1 MDHEN, CDR2 SYDVKM. CDR3 length: 13 amino acids. Deletions cut 4 bases from V and 5 bases from J, with 11 bases between. The CDR3: CASSWGVLETQYF. In DNA, the CDR3 is TGTGCCAGCAGTTGGGGGGTACTGGAGACCCAGTACTTC.

This clonotype appeared many times. Here the CDR3 reads CASRSITYGYTF. The DNA of the CDR3 is TGTGCCAGTAGATCCATAACCTATGGCTACACCTTC. The rearrangement links TRBV19 to TRBJ1-2; D unclear. The CDR3 totals 12 residues. Germline V gene data show CDR1 as LNHDA and CDR2 as SQIVND (reference sequence). With 6 bases removed from V and 4 bases from J, the gap between germline ends came to 9 bases. The entire variable domain, with the rest obtained from reference TRBV19 and TRBJ1-2, is as follows: DGGITQSPKYLFRKEGQNVTLSCEQNLNHDAMYWYRQDPGQGLRLIYYSQIVNDFQKGDIAEGYSVSREKKESFPLTVTSAQKNPTAFYLCASRSITYGYTFGSGTRLTVV.

This clonotype was counted ten times or more. CDR3 nucleotides: TGTGCCAGCAGCCAAGACGGCGGGAGCCCCGGGGAGACCCAGTACTTC. Translation: CASSQDGGSPGETQYF. This sequence joins TRBV14 and TRBJ2-5; 7 bases are shared with TRBD2. The V segment lost 0 bases and the J segment 5 bases; nucleotides outside the gene matches: 9. Germline CDR1 reads SGHDN; CDR2 reads FVKESK. The CDR3 runs 16 residues.

The table lists this clonotype with many counts. In DNA, the CDR3 is TGTGCCAGCAGTGGGACGATCGGGAGTGGGCAGGGGACCCAGTACTTC. Its translation is CASSGTIGSGQGTQYF. This chain connects TRBV6-2 or TRBV6-3 to TRBJ2-5, with D possibly being TRBD2 (6 bases). The germline V gene has CDR1 MNHEY and CDR2 SVGEGT. There are 16 residues in the CDR3. Trimming left V 5 bases short and J 7 bases short, with 23 bases between.

This clonotype showed up many times. This chain connects TRBV19 to TRBJ1-1; D gene unclear. The germline V gene has CDR1 LNHDA and CDR2 SQIVND (reference sequence). The CDR3 has 14 residues. V was cut by 3 bases and J by 6 bases, with 14 bases left in between. CDR3 loop: CASSIFGRSAEAFF. CDR3 coding DNA: TGTGCCAGTAGTATTTTCGGACGTTCTGCTGAAGCTTTCTTT.

This clonotype was observed at least ten times. CDR3 coding DNA: TGTGCCAGCAGTTACCGTCGACAGGGGGCCTACGAGCAGTACTTC. Amino acid sequence: CASSYRRQGAYEQYF. The chain couples TRBV6-2 or TRBV6-3 to TRBJ2-7, with TRBD1 identical over 9 bases. Germline CDR1 and CDR2: MNHEY and SVGEGT. J lost 2 bases, V lost 2 bases, and 4 bases had no gene match. CDR3 size: 15 residues.

The sample holds many counts of this clonotype. The chain recombines TRBV7-8 with TRBJ2-7, with D tentatively TRBD1 (5 bases). V was cut by 3 bases and J by 3 bases, with 15 bases left in between. The CDR3 contains 15 residues. Germline lookup yields CDR1 SGHVS and CDR2 FQNEAQ. Here the CDR3 reads CASSFHEAGIYEQYF. The CDR3 DNA follows: TGTGCCAGCAGCTTCCATGAAGCAGGGATCTACGAGCAGTACTTC.

This clonotype was seen many times. The chain is built from TRBV28 and TRBJ2-2; no definite D call. The length of the CDR3 is 17 residues. Germline-derived CDR1 and CDR2 are MDHEN and SYDVKM. The V gene lost 5 bases and the J gene lost 2 bases, with 18 bases spanning the gap. The CDR3 DNA reads TGTGCCAGCAGTCCCCTAGTTTGGCGGCCTAACACCGGGGAGCTGTTTTTT. Translated, it gives CASSPLVWRPNTGELFF. Based on the CDR3 plus reference TRBV28 and TRBJ2-2, the full variable domain is DVKVTQSSRYLVKRTGEKVFLECVQDMDHENMFWYRQDPGLGLRLIYFSYDVKMKEKGDIPEGYSVSREKKERFSLILESASTNQTSMYLCASSPLVWRPNTGELFFGEGSRLTVL.

This clonotype was seen ten or more times. The chain is built from TRBV19 and TRBJ1-1, with 9 bases fitting TRBD1. Trimming at V came to 7 bases and at J to 0 bases, leaving 12 bases not matched to a gene. The CDR3 is 17 amino acids. CDR1 and CDR2 from the germline V gene are LNHDA and SQIVND (reference sequence). The CDR3 sequence: CASINNGQGKLNTEAFF. The CDR3 coding sequence is TGTGCCAGTATCAATAACGGACAGGGGAAGTTGAACACTGAAGCTTTCTTT.

This clonotype occurred many times. V and J are TRBV24-1 and TRBJ1-2; 9 nucleotides align to TRBD1. Trimming removed 4 bases from V and 2 bases from J; junction bases left unmatched: 4. This CDR3 comprises 15 residues. CDR1 is KGHDR and CDR2 is SFDVKD in the germline V gene. Here the CDR3 DNA reads TGTGCCACCAGTGACCCCGGGACAGGGAACTATGGCTACACCTTC. Translated, it gives CATSDPGTGNYGYTF.

This clonotype was recorded many times. The chain carries TRBV10-3 and TRBJ2-7, with D unclear. V shed 6 bases and J shed 0 bases, with 9 bases lying between them. The CDR3 is made up of 13 amino acids. The germline gives CDR1 ENHRY, CDR2 SYGVKD. CDR3 sequence (DNA): TGTGCCATCAGCCCTGTTAGCTCCTACGAGCAGTACTTC. It translates to CAISPVSSYEQYF.

This clonotype was observed many times. V and J are TRBV28 and TRBJ1-5, with 8 bases identical to TRBD1. The CDR3 spans 14 residues. J was trimmed by 15 bases and V by 4 bases; bases with no gene match: 14. The germline CDR1 and CDR2 sequences are MDHEN and SYDVKM. This chain's CDR3 is CASSSELDRGAGHF. The CDR3 DNA reads as TGTGCCAGCAGTTCCGAACTCGACAGGGGCGCAGGGCATTTT. The variable domain in full, with the rest retrieved from reference TRBV28 and TRBJ1-5, is DVKVTQSSRYLVKRTGEKVFLECVQDMDHENMFWYRQDPGLGLRLIYFSYDVKMKEKGDIPEGYSVSREKKERFSLILESASTNQTSMYLCASSSELDRGAGHFGDGTRLSIL.

This clonotype was seen repeatedly, ten times or more. This sequence joins TRBV24-1 and TRBJ1-5; perhaps TRBD1 as D (5 bases). The V end was cut by 2 bases, the J end by 5 bases, with 6 bases between. Germline CDR1 reads KGHDR; CDR2 reads SFDVKD. This CDR3 is built from 13 residues. CDR3 DNA sequence: TGTGCCACCAGTGATTGGGGGGATCAGCCCCAGCATTTT. Its protein product is CATSDWGDQPQHF.

This clonotype has at least ten counts. The chain joins TRBV6-5 to TRBJ1-3; TRBD1 agrees at 7 bases. CDR1 is MNHEY and CDR2 is SVGAGI in the germline V gene. The CDR3 has 13 amino acids. V trimming: 7 bases; J trimming: 7 bases; junction bases outside the gene matches: 7. CDR3 DNA sequence: TGTGCCAGCAAGCTAGACAGGGAGAACACCATATATTTT. This sequence encodes CASKLDRENTIYF.

The J gene is TRBJ2-7, the V gene TRBV6-1, with 12 bases identical to TRBD1. The CDR3 covers 16 residues. V shed 2 bases and J 5 bases; nucleotides not matched to a gene: 7. Germline values: CDR1 MNHNS, CDR2 SASEGT. CDR3 loop: CASSESPGQGADEQYF. The CDR3 DNA sequence: TGTGCCAGCAGTGAAAGTCCGGGACAGGGGGCGGACGAGCAGTACTTC.

This chain links TRBV12-3 or TRBV12-4 with TRBJ1-1; 7 positions agree with TRBD1. This CDR3 is built from 14 residues. J was trimmed by 4 bases and V by 3 bases; bases with no gene match: 5. Here the CDR3 reads CASSFDDRATEAFF. CDR3 nucleotides: TGTGCCAGCAGTTTTGACGACAGGGCCACTGAAGCTTTCTTT.